These T cell receptor beta chains were read from a single sample in a study of blood T cell repertoires in COVID-19. The method was immunoSEQ multiplex PCR; TCRdb's version includes in-frame clones alone and lacks a portion of them. The sample holds about 230,000 clones, roughly 80% seen once. Sequencing was performed on peripheral blood. These receptors all come from a woman older than 75 with acute or convalescent COVID-19. Both conserved end residues are part of each CDR3. D genes are given only for firm matches. Some rows mark clone size as missing; the rest say once, few, many or name a class of expanded clone.

>TRBJ1-5|-|TRBV6-1|TRBD1
CASRQADRGRQPQHF
TGTGCCAGCAGACAAGCCGACAGGGGGAGACAGCCCCAGCATTTT
>TRBJ1-1|-|TRBV10-1|-
CASSPGGGRNTEAFF
TGCGCCAGCAGTCCCGGGGGAGGCAGGAACACTGAAGCTTTCTTT
>TRBJ2-3|-|TRBV19|-
CASSVQESTDTQYF
TGTGCCAGTAGTGTCCAGGAAAGCACAGATACGCAGTATTTT
>TRBJ2-1|-|TRBV7-2|-
CASSPGPREQFF
TGTGCCAGCAGCCCGGGTCCTAGAGAGCAGTTCTTC
>TRBJ2-1|few|TRBV20-1|TRBD2
CSARVAGNQFF
TGCAGTGCTAGGGTAGCGGGGAACCAGTTCTTC
>TRBJ1-1|-|TRBV6-5|-
CASSYIGGVTEAFF
TGTGCCAGCAGTTACATCGGGGGGGTGACTGAAGCTTTCTTT
>TRBJ2-1|-|TRBV5-5|-
CASSLIPIQGGSYNEQFF
TGTGCCAGCAGCTTAATTCCTATCCAGGGGGGCTCCTACAATGAGCAGTTCTTC
>TRBJ2-7|-|TRBV6-6|-
CASSPPGEGTYEQYF
TGTGCCAGCAGCCCACCCGGGGAAGGGACCTACGAGCAGTACTTC
>TRBJ2-1|once|TRBV29-1|TRBD1
CSVGQGLLYNEQFF
TGCAGCGTGGGACAGGGTCTACTGTACAATGAGCAGTTCTTC
>TRBJ2-1|-|TRBV27|-
CASSASTSSYNEQFF
TGTGCCAGCAGTGCTTCTACCTCCTCCTACAATGAGCAGTTCTTC
>TRBJ2-7|-|TRBV7-9|TRBD2
CASSSYSGREEQYF
TGTGCCAGCAGCTCGTATAGCGGGAGAGAGGAGCAGTACTTC
>TRBJ1-2|-|TRBV2|TRBD1
CASSEFRGLYGYTF
TGTGCCAGCAGTGAATTCAGGGGGCTCTATGGCTACACCTTC
>TRBJ2-6|few|TRBV3-1/TRBV3-2|-
CASSPSGSGANVLTF
TGTGCCAGCAGCCCTTCGGGCTCTGGGGCCAACGTCCTGACTTTC
>TRBJ2-7|-|TRBV7-9|-
CASSYSTYEQYF
TGTGCCAGCAGCTATTCCACCTACGAGCAGTACTTC
>TRBJ2-5|-|TRBV6-5|TRBD1
CASSYSYRGETQYF
TGTGCCAGCAGTTACTCGTACAGGGGTGAGACCCAGTACTTC
>TRBJ2-3|-|TRBV12-5|-
CASASRGHSTDTQYF
TGTGCTAGTGCCTCCAGGGGTCACAGCACAGATACGCAGTATTTT
>TRBJ1-6|-|TRBV14|TRBD1
CASSQRTGISYNSPLHF
TGTGCCAGCAGCCAAAGGACAGGGATTTCCTATAATTCACCCCTCCACTTT
>TRBJ2-7|-|TRBV5-6|TRBD1
CASSLLEDREEQYF
TGTGCCAGCAGCTTGCTCGAGGACAGGGAAGAGCAGTACTTC
>TRBJ2-1|-|TRBV11-3|TRBD2
CASSPSSGSNEQFF
TGTGCCAGCAGCCCGTCGAGCGGGAGCAATGAGCAGTTCTTC
>TRBJ1-1|-|TRBV18|TRBD1
CASSPTGFNTEAFF
TGTGCCAGCTCACCGACAGGGTTCAACACTGAAGCTTTCTTT
>TRBJ2-3|-|TRBV3-1/TRBV3-2|TRBD2
CASSSSGGLTDTQYF
TGTGCCAGCAGTTCCAGCGGGGGGCTCACAGATACGCAGTATTTT
>TRBJ2-3|once|TRBV29-1|-
CSVRGGDTQYF
TGCAGCGTGCGCGGTGGAGATACGCAGTATTTT
>TRBJ2-2|-|TRBV6-6|TRBD1
CASSRRTGSNTGELFF
TGTGCCAGCAGTCGACGGACAGGCTCGAACACCGGGGAGCTGTTTTTT
>TRBJ2-3|-|TRBV18|TRBD1
CASSSSGQGPSTDTQYF
TGTGCCAGCTCGTCCTCGGGACAGGGACCCAGCACAGATACGCAGTATTTT
>TRBJ2-5|-|TRBV7-9|TRBD1
CASSSSGTGRETQYF
TGTGCCAGCAGCTCATCCGGGACAGGACGGGAGACCCAGTACTTC
>TRBJ2-3|-|TRBV7-3|TRBD1
CASSGPGTGGYVTDTQYF
TGTGCCAGCAGCGGACCCGGGACAGGGGGCTATGTCACAGATACGCAGTATTTT
>TRBJ1-5|few|TRBV28|TRBD1
CASTDPGQGPGAQHF
TGTGCCAGTACCGATCCGGGACAGGGGCCAGGGGCCCAGCATTTT
>TRBJ1-2|-|TRBV18|TRBD1
CASSGLGLQGDYGYTF
TGTGCCAGCTCAGGCTTGGGCTTACAGGGGGACTATGGCTACACCTTC
>TRBJ2-1|-|TRBV19|TRBD2
CASNRVGTSGIDEQFF
TGTGCCAGTAATCGGGTCGGGACTAGCGGGATCGATGAGCAGTTCTTC
>TRBJ1-2|once|TRBV3-1/TRBV3-2|-
CASSQGTADYGYTF
TGTGCCAGCAGCCAAGGGACAGCGGACTATGGCTACACCTTC
>TRBJ2-1|-|TRBV10-3|-
CATRGNEQFF
TGTGCCACCCGCGGCAATGAGCAGTTCTTC
>TRBJ1-4|-|TRBV30|-
CAWNRGALEKLFF
TGTGCCTGGAACCGGGGGGCATTGGAAAAACTGTTTTTT
>TRBJ2-7|-|TRBV5-1|-
CASSLDRSSYEQYF
TGCGCCAGCAGCTTGGACAGGTCGTCCTACGAGCAGTACTTC
>TRBJ1-1|-|TRBV7-8|TRBD1
CASSLWGQGASEAFF
TGTGCCAGCAGCTTATGGGGACAGGGGGCGTCTGAAGCTTTCTTT
>TRBJ2-7|-|TRBV28|TRBD1
CASSPVLDRGSLPRNF
TGTGCCAGCAGTCCTGTCCTGGACAGGGGGTCTCTACCTAGAAACTTC
>TRBJ1-2|-|TRBV2|-
CASSLEGFNYGYTF
TGTGCCAGCAGTCTAGAGGGATTTAACTATGGCTACACCTTC
>TRBJ1-2|-|TRBV27|TRBD1
CASSTRQGTYGYTF
TGTGCCAGCAGTACCAGACAGGGGACCTATGGCTACACCTTC